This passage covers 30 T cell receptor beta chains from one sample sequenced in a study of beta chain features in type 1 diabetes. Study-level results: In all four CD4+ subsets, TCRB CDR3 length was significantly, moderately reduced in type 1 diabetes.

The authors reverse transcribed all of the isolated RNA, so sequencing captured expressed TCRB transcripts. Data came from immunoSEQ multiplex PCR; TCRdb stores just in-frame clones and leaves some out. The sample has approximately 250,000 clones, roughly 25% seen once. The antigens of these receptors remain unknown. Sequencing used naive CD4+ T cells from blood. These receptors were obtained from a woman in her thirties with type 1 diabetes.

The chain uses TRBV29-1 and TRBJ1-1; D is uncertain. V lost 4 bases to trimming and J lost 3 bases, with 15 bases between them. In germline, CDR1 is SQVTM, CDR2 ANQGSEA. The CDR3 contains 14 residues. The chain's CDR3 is CSVVTQTADTEAFF. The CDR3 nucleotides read TGCAGCGTTGTTACTCAAACGGCGGACACTGAAGCTTTCTTT.

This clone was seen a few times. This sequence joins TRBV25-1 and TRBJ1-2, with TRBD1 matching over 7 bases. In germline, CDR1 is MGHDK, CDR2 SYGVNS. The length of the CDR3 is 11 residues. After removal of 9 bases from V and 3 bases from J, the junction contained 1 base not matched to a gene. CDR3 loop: CASGQDYGYTF. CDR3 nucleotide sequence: TGTGCCAGTGGACAGGACTATGGCTACACCTTC.

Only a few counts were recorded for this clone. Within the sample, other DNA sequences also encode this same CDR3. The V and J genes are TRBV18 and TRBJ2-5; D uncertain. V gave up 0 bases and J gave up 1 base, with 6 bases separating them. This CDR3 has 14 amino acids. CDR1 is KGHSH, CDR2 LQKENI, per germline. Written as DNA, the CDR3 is TGTGCCAGCTCACCACCTACGGTCCAAGAGACCCAGTACTTC. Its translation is CASSPPTVQETQYF.

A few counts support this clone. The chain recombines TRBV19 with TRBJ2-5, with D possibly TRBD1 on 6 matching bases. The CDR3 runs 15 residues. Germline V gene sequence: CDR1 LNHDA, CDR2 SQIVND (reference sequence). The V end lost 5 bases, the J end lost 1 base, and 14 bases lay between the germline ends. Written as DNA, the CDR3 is TGTGCCAGTAGTCCCTGGGGACACTTCCAAGAGACCCAGTACTTC. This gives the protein CASSPWGHFQETQYF.

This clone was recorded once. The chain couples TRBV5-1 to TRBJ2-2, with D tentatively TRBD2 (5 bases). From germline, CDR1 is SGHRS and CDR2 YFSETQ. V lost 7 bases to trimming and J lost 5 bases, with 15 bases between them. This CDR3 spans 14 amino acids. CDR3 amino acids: CASFKEDYTGELFF. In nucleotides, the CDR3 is TGCGCCAGCTTCAAGGAGGATTATACCGGGGAGCTGTTTTTT.

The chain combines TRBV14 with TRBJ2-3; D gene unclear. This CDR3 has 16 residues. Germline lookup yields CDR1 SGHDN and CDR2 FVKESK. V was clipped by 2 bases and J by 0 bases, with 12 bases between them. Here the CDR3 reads CASSQYPRTSTDTQYF. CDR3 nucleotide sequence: TGTGCCAGCAGCCAATATCCTAGAACTAGCACAGATACGCAGTATTTT.

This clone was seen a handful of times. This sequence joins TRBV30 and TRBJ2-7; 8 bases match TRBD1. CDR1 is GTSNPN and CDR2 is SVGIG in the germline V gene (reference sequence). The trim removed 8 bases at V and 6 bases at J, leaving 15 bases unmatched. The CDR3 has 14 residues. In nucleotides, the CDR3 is TGTGCCGGGACGGGACAGGCTCCTCGGAGCGAGCAGTACTTC. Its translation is CAGTGQAPRSEQYF.

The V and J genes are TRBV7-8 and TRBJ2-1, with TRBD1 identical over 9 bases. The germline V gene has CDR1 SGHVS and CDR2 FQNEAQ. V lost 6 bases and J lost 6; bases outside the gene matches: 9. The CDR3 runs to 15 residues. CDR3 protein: CASSTGTGIFNEQFF. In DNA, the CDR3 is TGTGCCAGCAGTACCGGGACAGGGATCTTCAATGAGCAGTTCTTC.

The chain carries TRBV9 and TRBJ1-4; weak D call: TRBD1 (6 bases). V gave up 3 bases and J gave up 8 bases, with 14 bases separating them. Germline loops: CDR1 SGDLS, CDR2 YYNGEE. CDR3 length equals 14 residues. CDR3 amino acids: CASSAGQPREKLFF. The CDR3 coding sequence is TGTGCCAGCAGCGCCGGACAGCCCCGGGAAAAACTGTTTTTT.

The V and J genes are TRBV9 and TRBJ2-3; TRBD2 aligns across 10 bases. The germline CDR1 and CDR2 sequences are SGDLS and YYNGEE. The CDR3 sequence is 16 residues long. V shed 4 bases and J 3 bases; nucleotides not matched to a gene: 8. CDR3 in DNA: TGTGCCAGCAGCTCTAGCGGGAGTACTGGGACAGATACGCAGTATTTT. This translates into CASSSSGSTGTDTQYF.

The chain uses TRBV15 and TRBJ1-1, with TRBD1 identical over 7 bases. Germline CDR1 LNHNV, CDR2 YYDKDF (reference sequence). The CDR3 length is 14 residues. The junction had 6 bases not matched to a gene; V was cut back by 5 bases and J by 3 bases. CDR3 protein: CATSSRQGYTEAFF. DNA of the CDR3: TGTGCCACCAGCTCCCGACAGGGCTACACTGAAGCTTTCTTT.

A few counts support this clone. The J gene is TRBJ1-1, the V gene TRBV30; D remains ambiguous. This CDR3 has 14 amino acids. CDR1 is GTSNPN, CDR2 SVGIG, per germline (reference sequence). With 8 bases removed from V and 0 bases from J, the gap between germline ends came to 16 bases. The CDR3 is CAEDLLPMNTEAFF. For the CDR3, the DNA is TGTGCCGAGGACTTGCTTCCCATGAACACTGAAGCTTTCTTT. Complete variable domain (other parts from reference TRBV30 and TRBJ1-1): SQTIHQWPATLVQPVGSPLSLECTVEGTSNPNLYWYRQAAGRGLQLLFYSVGIGQISSEVPQNLSASRPQDRQFILSSKKLLLSDSGFYLCAEDLLPMNTEAFFGQGTRLTVV.

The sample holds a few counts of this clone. This chain's CDR3 is CASSPGTRPLQQYF. CDR3 DNA: TGTGCCAGCAGTCCCGGGACTAGACCCCTCCAGCAGTACTTC. The chain is built from TRBV28 and TRBJ2-7; 8 bases align to TRBD2. V shed 5 bases and J 8 bases; nucleotides not matched to a gene: 11. In germline, CDR1 is MDHEN, CDR2 SYDVKM. The CDR3 extends over 14 amino acids.

CDR3 sequence: CASSLTASGRGERTDTQYF. The CDR3 DNA reads TGTGCCAGCAGCTTAACGGCTAGCGGGAGAGGTGAACGCACAGATACGCAGTATTTT. This chain connects TRBV7-3 to TRBJ2-3; 10 bases line up with TRBD2. V trimming: 0 bases; J trimming: 1 base; junction bases outside the gene matches: 10. The CDR3 is made up of 19 amino acids. Germline CDR1 reads SGHTA; CDR2 reads FQGTGA.

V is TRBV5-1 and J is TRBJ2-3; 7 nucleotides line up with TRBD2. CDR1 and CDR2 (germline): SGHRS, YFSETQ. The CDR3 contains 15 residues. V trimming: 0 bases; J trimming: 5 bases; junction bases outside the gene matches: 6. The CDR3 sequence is CASSLGDLAEDTQYF. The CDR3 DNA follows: TGCGCCAGCAGCTTGGGGGACCTAGCGGAAGATACGCAGTATTTT.

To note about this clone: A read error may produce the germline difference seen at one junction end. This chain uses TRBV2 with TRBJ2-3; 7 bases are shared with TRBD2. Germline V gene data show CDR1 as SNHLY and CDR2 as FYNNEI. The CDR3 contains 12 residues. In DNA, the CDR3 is TGTGCCAGCAGTGTAGGACTAGTTGGCAGTAATTTT. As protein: CASSVGLVGSNF.

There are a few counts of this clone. The CDR3 DNA reads TGTGCCAGCTCACCAACCAGGGGGTACAACGAGCAGTACTTC. This gives the protein CASSPTRGYNEQYF. The chain is built from TRBV18 and TRBJ2-7; 7 bases are shared with TRBD1. There are 14 residues in the CDR3. Germline V CDR1 and CDR2: KGHSH, LQKENI. The trim removed 2 bases at V and 5 bases at J, leaving 6 bases unmatched.

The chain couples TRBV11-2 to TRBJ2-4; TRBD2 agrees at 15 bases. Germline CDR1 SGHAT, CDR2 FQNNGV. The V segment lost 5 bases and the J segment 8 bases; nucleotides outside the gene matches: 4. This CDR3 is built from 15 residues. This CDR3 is CASSPRTSGRDIQYF. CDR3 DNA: TGTGCCAGCAGCCCGCGGACTAGCGGGAGGGACATTCAGTACTTC.

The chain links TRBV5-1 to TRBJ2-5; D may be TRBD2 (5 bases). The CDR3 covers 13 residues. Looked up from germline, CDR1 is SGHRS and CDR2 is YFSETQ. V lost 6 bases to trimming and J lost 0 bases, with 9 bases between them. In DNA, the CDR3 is TGCGCCAGCAAGGGAGACAACCAAGAGACCCAGTACTTC. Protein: CASKGDNQETQYF. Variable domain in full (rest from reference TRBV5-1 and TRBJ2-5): KAGVTQTPRYLIKTRGQQVTLSCSPISGHRSVSWYQQTPGQGLQFLFEYFSETQRNKGNFPGRFSGRQFSNSRSEMNVSTLELGDSALYLCASKGDNQETQYFGPGTRLLVL.

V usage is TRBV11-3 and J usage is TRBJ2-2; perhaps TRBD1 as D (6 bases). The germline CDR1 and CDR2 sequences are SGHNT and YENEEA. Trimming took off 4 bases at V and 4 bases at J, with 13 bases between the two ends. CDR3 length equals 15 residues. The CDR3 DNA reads TGTGCCAGCAGCTCTCCAACAGGGCCCACCGGGGAGCTGTTTTTT. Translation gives CASSSPTGPTGELFF.

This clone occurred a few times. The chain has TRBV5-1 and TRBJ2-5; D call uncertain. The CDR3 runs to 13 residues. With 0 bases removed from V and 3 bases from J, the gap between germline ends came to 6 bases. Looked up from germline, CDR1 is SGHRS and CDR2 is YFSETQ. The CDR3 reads CASSLDSEETQYF. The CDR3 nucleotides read TGCGCCAGCAGCTTGGACAGTGAAGAGACCCAGTACTTC.

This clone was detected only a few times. The CDR3 DNA follows: TGTGCCAGCTCACGGGGCCCAGCGGGAGAGACCTACGAGCAGTACTTC. This sequence encodes CASSRGPAGETYEQYF. The chain joins TRBV18 to TRBJ2-7; TRBD2 matches 8 bases. V shed 4 bases and J 2 bases; nucleotides not matched to a gene: 10. The CDR3 spans 16 residues. Germline-derived CDR1 and CDR2 are KGHSH and LQKENI.

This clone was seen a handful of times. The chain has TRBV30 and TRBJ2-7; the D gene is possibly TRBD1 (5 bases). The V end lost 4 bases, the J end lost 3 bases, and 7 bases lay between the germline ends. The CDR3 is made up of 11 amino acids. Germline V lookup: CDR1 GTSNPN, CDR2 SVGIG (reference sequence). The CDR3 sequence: CAWIDSYEQYF. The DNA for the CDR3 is TGTGCCTGGATAGACAGCTACGAGCAGTACTTC.

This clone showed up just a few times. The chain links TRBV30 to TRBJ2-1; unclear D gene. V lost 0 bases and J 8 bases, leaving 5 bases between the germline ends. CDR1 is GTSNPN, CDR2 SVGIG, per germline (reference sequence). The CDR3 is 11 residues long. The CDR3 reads CAWSVFDEQFF. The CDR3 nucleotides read TGTGCCTGGAGTGTCTTTGATGAGCAGTTCTTC.

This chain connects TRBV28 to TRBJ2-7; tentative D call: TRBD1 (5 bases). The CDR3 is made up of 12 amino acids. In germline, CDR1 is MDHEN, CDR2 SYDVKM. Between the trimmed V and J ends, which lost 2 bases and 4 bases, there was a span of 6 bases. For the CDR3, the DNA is TGTGCCAGCAGTTTAGCAGGGTACGAGCAGTACTTC. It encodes CASSLAGYEQYF.

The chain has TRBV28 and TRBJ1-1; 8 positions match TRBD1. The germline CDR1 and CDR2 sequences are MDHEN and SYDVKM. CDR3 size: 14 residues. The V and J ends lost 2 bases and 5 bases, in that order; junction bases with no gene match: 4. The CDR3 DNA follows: TGTGCCAGCAGTTTACAGGGGGCATTGACTGAAGCTTTCTTT. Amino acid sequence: CASSLQGALTEAFF.

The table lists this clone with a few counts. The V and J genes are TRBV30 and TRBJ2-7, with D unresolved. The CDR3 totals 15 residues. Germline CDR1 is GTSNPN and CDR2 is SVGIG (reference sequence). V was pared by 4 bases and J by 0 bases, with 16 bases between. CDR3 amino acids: CAWTPSGPYSYEQYF. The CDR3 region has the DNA TGTGCCTGGACCCCCTCTGGGCCGTACTCCTACGAGCAGTACTTC.

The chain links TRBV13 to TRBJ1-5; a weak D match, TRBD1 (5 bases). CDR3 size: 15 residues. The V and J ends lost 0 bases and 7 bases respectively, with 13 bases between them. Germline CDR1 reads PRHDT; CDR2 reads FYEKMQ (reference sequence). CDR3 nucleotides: TGTGCCAGCAGCTTAGGGTTAGGGGTAGGCCAGCCCCAGCATTTT. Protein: CASSLGLGVGQPQHF.

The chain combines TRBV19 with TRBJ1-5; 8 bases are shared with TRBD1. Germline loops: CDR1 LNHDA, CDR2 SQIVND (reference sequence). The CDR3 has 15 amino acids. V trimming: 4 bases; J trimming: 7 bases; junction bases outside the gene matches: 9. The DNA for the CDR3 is TGTGCCAGTAGTACCGCCGGGACAGGAGACCAGCCCCAGCATTTT. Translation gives CASSTAGTGDQPQHF. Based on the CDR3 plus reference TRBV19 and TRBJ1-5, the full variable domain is DGGITQSPKYLFRKEGQNVTLSCEQNLNHDAMYWYRQDPGQGLRLIYYSQIVNDFQKGDIAEGYSVSREKKESFPLTVTSAQKNPTAFYLCASSTAGTGDQPQHFGDGTRLSIL.

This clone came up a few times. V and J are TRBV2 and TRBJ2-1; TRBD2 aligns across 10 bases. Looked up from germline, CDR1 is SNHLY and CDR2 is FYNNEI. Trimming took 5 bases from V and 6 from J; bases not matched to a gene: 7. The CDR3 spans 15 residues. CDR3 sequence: CASSSGTSVGNEQFF. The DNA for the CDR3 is TGTGCCAGCAGTTCCGGGACTAGCGTTGGCAATGAGCAGTTCTTC.